This T cell receptor (beta chain) was recovered during a study of cytomegalovirus exposure and HLA in healthy donors. It was with 60 Vbeta and 13 Jbeta primers that the PCR ran. Assay used: immunoSEQ multiplex PCR; TCRdb lists only in-frame clones, some missing. Of under 200,000 clones listed, around 80% were seen once; the top ten hold 0.6% to 0.9%. Study conclusions and caveats: Fewer N-insertions than the roughly 670-donor mean were reportedly shown by an Asian-associated ancestry cluster in a later analysis.

For this clone: Its antigen is unknown.

Each donor was nominally healthy when sampled (though unrecorded immune exposures were likely). Material: PBMCs. The clonotype comes from a female donor in good health and CMV-seronegative.

The CDR3 is CASSHRTSGHEQYF. DNA for the CDR3: TGTGCCAGCAGCCACAGGACTAGCGGCCACGAGCAGTACTTC. V and J are TRBV7-2 and TRBJ2-7; 10 nucleotides match TRBD2. Germline lookup yields CDR1 SGHTA and CDR2 FQGNSA. With 5 bases clipped from V and 5 bases from J, the junction kept 6 bases outside the gene matches. The CDR3 extends over 14 amino acids.